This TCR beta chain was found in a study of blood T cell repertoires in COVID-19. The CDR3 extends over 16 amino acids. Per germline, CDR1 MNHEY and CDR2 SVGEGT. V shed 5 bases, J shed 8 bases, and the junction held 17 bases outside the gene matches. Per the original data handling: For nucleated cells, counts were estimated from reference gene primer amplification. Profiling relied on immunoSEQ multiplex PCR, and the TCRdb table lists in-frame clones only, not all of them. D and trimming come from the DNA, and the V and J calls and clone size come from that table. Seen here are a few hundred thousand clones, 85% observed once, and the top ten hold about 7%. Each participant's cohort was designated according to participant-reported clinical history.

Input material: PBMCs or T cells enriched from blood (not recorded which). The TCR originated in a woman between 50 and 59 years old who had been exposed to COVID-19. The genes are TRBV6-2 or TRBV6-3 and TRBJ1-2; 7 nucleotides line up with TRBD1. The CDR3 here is CASSANRGFRLYGYTF. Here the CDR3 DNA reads TGTGCCAGCAGTGCTAACAGGGGTTTCAGACTATACGGCTACACCTTC.